A single sample is the source of the 8 T cell receptor beta chains below, sequenced in a study of T cells in Graves' hyperthyroidism and ophthalmopathy (dated by TCRdb to the late 2010s). Receptor amplification or capture employed multiplex PCR. The sequencing machine was an Illumina HiSeq 2000. The TCR beta CDR3 regions were amplified from RNA transcripts. The TCR CDR3 was subjected to a first round of RT-PCR using the HTBI primer set and the Qiagen OneStep RT-PCR kit. TCRdb reanalyzed the raw reads on its own, using fastp at Q25 for trimming and MiXCR for clone calling, and kept in-frame beta chains. For every CDR3 protein sequence, its rows merge into one entry that carries the most common genes and DNA. The sample data list around 260,000 distinct CDR3 sequences, and around a quarter of these were observed just once. The top ten clonotypes cover roughly a quarter of the sample. Input material: blood. Every receptor here comes from a man aged 35-49 years with Graves' hyperthyroidism that later progressed to Graves' ophthalmopathy.

Ten or more counts support this clonotype. The chain recombines TRBV6-1 with TRBJ2-5; 7 nucleotides agree with TRBD2. Germline V gives CDR1 MNHNS, CDR2 SASEGT. The CDR3 consists of 16 residues. Losses at the gene ends were 9 bases for V and 0 bases for J; bases not matched to a gene: 13. The CDR3 DNA reads TGTGCCAGTCAGGACGGGGGGAGGGCGTACCAAGAGACCCAGTACTTC. Amino acid sequence: CASQDGGRAYQETQYF.

This clonotype appeared many times. This chain uses TRBV19 with TRBJ1-3; TRBD1 is a possible D gene (5 bases). This CDR3 comprises 13 residues. Germline CDR1 is LNHDA and CDR2 is SQIVND (reference sequence). The V end was cut by 6 bases, the J end by 8 bases, with 14 bases between. The CDR3 protein is CASRLAGGDTIYF. In DNA form, the CDR3 reads TGTGCCAGTAGACTGGCCGGGGGGGACACCATATATTTT.

The chain is built from TRBV6-2 or TRBV6-3 and TRBJ2-5, with D possibly TRBD1 on 5 matching bases. V lost 7 bases, J lost 5 bases, and 17 bases lay in between. The length of the CDR3 is 14 residues. From germline, CDR1 is MNHEY and CDR2 SVGEGT. The CDR3 protein is CASIILQGLETQYF. In DNA form, the CDR3 reads TGTGCCAGCATCATACTCCAGGGTTTGGAGACCCAGTACTTC.

This clonotype was counted ten times or more. J is TRBJ2-7 and V is TRBV27; D possibly corresponds to TRBD2 (6 bases). This CDR3 is built from 14 residues. V was clipped by 7 bases and J by 2 bases, with 15 bases between them. CDR1 is MNHEY and CDR2 is SMNVEV in the germline V gene (reference sequence). CDR3 residues: CASIIGQRAYEQYF. In nucleotides, the CDR3 is TGTGCCAGCATTATCGGGCAGCGGGCCTACGAGCAGTACTTC.

This clonotype was recorded many times. The rearrangement links TRBV19 to TRBJ2-7, with 9 nucleotides matching TRBD2. The CDR3 loop spans 15 amino acids. Looked up from germline, CDR1 is LNHDA and CDR2 is SQIVND (reference sequence). V lost 3 bases, J lost 0 bases, and 3 bases stayed unmatched. CDR3 sequence: CASSMLAGSSYEQYF. CDR3 coding DNA: TGTGCCAGTAGTATGCTAGCGGGAAGCTCCTACGAGCAGTACTTC.

This chain joins TRBV27 and TRBJ1-5; 8 positions match TRBD1. Germline values: CDR1 MNHEY, CDR2 SMNVEV (reference sequence). The length of the CDR3 is 15 residues. Losses at the gene ends were 6 bases for V and 5 bases for J; bases not matched to a gene: 9. The CDR3 coding sequence is TGTGCCAGCAGAGCGACAGGGGTAGTCGATCAGCCCCAGCATTTT. It is translated as CASRATGVVDQPQHF.

Many counts were recorded for this clonotype. The gene calls are TRBV15 and TRBJ2-3; the D is unclear. The V gene's germline CDR1 is LNHNV and CDR2 YYDKDF (reference sequence). The V gene lost 1 base and the J gene lost 5 bases, with 13 bases spanning the gap. The CDR3 runs 15 residues. For the CDR3, the DNA is TGTGCCACCAGCAGAGTATCGGCGACCGTAGATACGCAGTATTTT. Protein sequence: CATSRVSATVDTQYF.

This clonotype has ten or more counts. The gene calls are TRBV3-1 and TRBJ2-7, with D possibly TRBD1 on 6 matching bases. The CDR3 is 15 residues long. Trimming took off 3 bases at V and 4 bases at J, with 16 bases between the two ends. Germline V lookup: CDR1 LGHDT, CDR2 YNNKEL (reference sequence). This CDR3 is CASSQTGTPRYEQYF. In DNA form, the CDR3 reads TGTGCCAGCAGCCAGACCGGGACACCCAGATACGAGCAGTACTTC.